This TCR beta chain originates from a study of CD8+ T cells in alopecia areata (dated by TCRdb to between 2018 and 2020). Background on the whole study: The treated patients, all with moderate-to-severe alopecia areata, were enrolled in an open-label pilot trial of oral tofacitinib given at 5 to 10 mg twice daily. Patients received tofacitinib for 6 to 18 months and were then followed off drug for 6 months to check for delayed response and recurrence. The SALT score, which quantifies the percentage of affected scalp surface area, was used to measure disease severity in treated patients. To study T cell clonal expansion in alopecia areata, the researchers applied high-throughput TCRbeta sequencing to both the C3H/HeJ mouse model and human patients. On the human side, TCRbeta sequencing was run on scalp tissue and on sorted CD4+ and CD8+ peripheral blood T cells from healthy controls and from alopecia areata patients with either patchy or totalis/universalis disease. Biopsies were taken from tofacitinib-treated patients at baseline and again at 4 and 24 weeks into treatment, and several of those patients also had a later scalp biopsy. Clonality in the scalp was compared among normal scalp (n=4), patchy alopecia areata scalp (n=8), and alopecia totalis/universalis scalp (n=8). The RNA source kit depended on sample type: the PAXgene miRNA kit for fixed scalp, the miRNeasy kit for PBMCs, and the RNeasy kit for mouse skin. TCRbeta CDR3 regions were amplified by immunoSEQ multiplex PCR using 35 Vbeta forward and 13 Jbeta reverse primers.

Beyond this particular receptor, the publication reports: With tofacitinib, both scalp clonality and the number of expanded CD8+ clones among the top 100 scalp clones went down significantly. During tofacitinib treatment, many expanded lesional clones stuck around in both scalp and blood, and this persistence may partly explain why relapse happens after treatment is stopped. Higher clonality and more expanded CD8+ clones were observed in lesional scalp than in normal scalp, particularly in alopecia totalis/universalis, a finding suggestive of antigenic drive. Resident alphabeta T cells in normal human skin are also sequenced, complicating scalp TCR repertoire analysis, unlike mouse skin dominated by gammadelta T cells. Shared TCR sequences between patients were less evident than in mice, which may be partly attributable to HLA diversity in the patient population. Because the treated cohort was small and had only one nonresponder, larger studies are needed to examine links between baseline CD8+ expansion and response.

This clone was detected only once. Its antigen is currently not known. Base qualities are not at hand, and no much larger clone is one base apart. From the cysteine through the phenylalanine, the CDR3 covers 14 amino acids. Of the read, only the CDR3 DNA is kept; its 42 bases are in frame from base 1. The V and J ends are trimmed by 11 bases and 4 bases, leaving 19 bases between them. CDR1 SEHNR and CDR2 FQNEAQ were looked up in the germline V gene (reference sequence). The label giving this sample's treatment or condition can be read as: oral pan-JAK inhibitor, 5-10 mg twice daily. Lesional scalp punch biopsies and peripheral blood were collected from alopecia areata patients. PBMCs were isolated by density centrifugation and stained for CD3, CD4 and CD8, after which CD4+ and CD8+ T cells were sorted on a FACSAria. Library creation used the immunoSEQ multiplex PCR assay. For TCR sequencing, RNA was extracted from every sample and reverse transcribed into cDNA to serve as template. First-strand cDNA was synthesized with SuperScript III using a 2:1 mix of oligo-dT and random hexamers. A synthetic immune receptor repertoire was used to gauge amplification bias, and whatever bias remained was removed computationally. Per the authors' processing: Raw reads were preprocessed to remove errors, and CDR3 was defined by IMGT conventions from the conserved cysteine to phenylalanine. To get clonality, Shannon entropy was normalized by log2 of the number of productive unique TCRs and the result was subtracted from 1. Whether each scalp clone was CD4 or CD8 was inferred by checking scalp TCRbeta sequences against the CD4 and CD8 repertoires from sorted blood. Imported from immuneACCESS, the table was reduced by TCRdb to in-frame sequences with V and J called. These copies leave out some clones; in studies compared against another copy, an unresolved V gene accounts for under half, and the cause of the remainder is not known. V, J and clone size derive from that table, while D and trimming were established from the DNA sequence. A total of roughly 250,000 clones appear in this sample, 60% of them only once. The biggest ten clones account for 0.75% to 0.95% of the sample.

Recombination linked TRBV7-9 to TRBJ2-3, and TRBD2 may be the D gene, going by 6 matching bases. The material was CD4+ T cells sorted from blood, obtained at week 52, from a patient treated with tofacitinib. This receptor was obtained from a human donor with alopecia areata. The CDR3 here reads CAGRSGRAPDTQYF. The nucleotide sequence is TGTGCCGGGCGGAGCGGGCGGGCCCCAGATACGCAGTATTTT.